The 26 T cell receptor beta chains reported below all come from one sample, sequenced in a study of control samples from healthy donors and cancer patients. Produced via immunoSEQ multiplex PCR; TCRdb's table is partial and in-frame only. Of 130,000 or so clones in the sample, around nine tenths are singletons; the top ten hold 9% to 13%. Sample: blood. These receptors were obtained from a man under 40 in good health.

The genes are TRBV12-3 or TRBV12-4 and TRBJ1-2; 8 bases line up with TRBD1. There are 13 residues in the CDR3. V lost 2 bases and J lost 7; bases outside the gene matches: 3. In DNA, the CDR3 is TGTGCCAGCAGTTTACAGGACAGGGCTGGCTACACCTTC. The encoded protein is CASSLQDRAGYTF.

DNA of the CDR3: TGCGCCAGCGGTCAATTCGAGGGGGCACAAGAGACCCAGTACTTC. It codes for CASGQFEGAQETQYF. The chain combines TRBV5-1 with TRBJ2-5; 7 bases are shared with TRBD1. Germline lookup yields CDR1 SGHRS and CDR2 YFSETQ. The trim removed 7 bases at V and 2 bases at J, leaving 11 bases unmatched. There are 15 residues in the CDR3.

The CDR3 DNA is TGTGCCAGCGGGACAGGGGGCTTGTTGGAACAGCCCCAGCATTTT. Its protein is CASGTGGLLEQPQHF. The chain uses TRBV5-6 and TRBJ1-5; 12 bases align to TRBD1. The junction had 9 bases not matched to a gene; V was cut back by 7 bases and J by 7 bases. Germline CDR1 SGHDT, CDR2 YYEEEE. The CDR3 runs 15 residues.

The chain couples TRBV7-3 to TRBJ1-1, with TRBD1 matching 7 bases. J lost 1 base, V lost 5 bases, and 7 bases had no gene match. CDR1 SGHTA and CDR2 FQGTGA come from the germline V gene. The CDR3 runs 15 residues. CDR3 coding DNA: TGTGCCAGCAGCGTTACAGGGGAAGGGAACACTGAAGCTTTCTTT. Its protein product is CASSVTGEGNTEAFF.

This clone appeared a few times. V and J are TRBV6-5 and TRBJ2-1; D not certain. V lost 4 bases and J 5 bases, leaving 9 bases between the germline ends. This CDR3 has 13 residues. Germline CDR1 MNHEY, CDR2 SVGAGI. CDR3 amino acids: CASSSRRDNEQFF. Written as DNA, the CDR3 is TGTGCCAGCAGTTCGCGCAGAGACAATGAGCAGTTCTTC.

This rearrangement joins TRBV7-3 to TRBJ1-6; D is undetermined. Germline values: CDR1 SGHTA, CDR2 FQGTGA. The CDR3 is made up of 15 amino acids. Trimming removed 1 base at V and 7 bases at J, with 11 bases between. CDR3 nucleotide sequence: TGTGCCAGCAGCTTAATGGGAACAGAGAATTCACCCCTCCACTTT. It codes for CASSLMGTENSPLHF.

The chain employs TRBV5-1 and TRBJ1-2; D gene unclear. Germline lookup yields CDR1 SGHRS and CDR2 YFSETQ. This CDR3 spans 13 amino acids. Deletions cut 5 bases from V and 8 bases from J, with 16 bases between. The CDR3 spells CASSGPGEWGYTF. CDR3 sequence (DNA): TGCGCCAGCAGTGGACCCGGGGAATGGGGCTACACCTTC.

V usage is TRBV19 and J usage is TRBJ2-4; tentatively, D is TRBD1 (6 bases). Deletions cut 3 bases from V and 0 bases from J, with 12 bases between. The CDR3 has 16 amino acids. CDR1 and CDR2 from the germline V gene are LNHDA and SQIVND (reference sequence). DNA of the CDR3: TGTGCCAGTAGTATTGGACAGAGCCAAGCCAAAAACATTCAGTACTTC. It encodes CASSIGQSQAKNIQYF.

This rearrangement joins TRBV30 to TRBJ1-2, with a possible D match to TRBD1 (6 bases). Germline CDR1 is GTSNPN and CDR2 is SVGIG (reference sequence). This CDR3 contains 13 residues. V dropped 6 bases and J dropped 6 bases, with 17 bases sitting between them. The CDR3 region has the DNA TGTGCCTGCGCGACCGGCCAGGGGAATGGCTACACCTTC. Amino acid sequence: CACATGQGNGYTF.

The chain joins TRBV7-9 to TRBJ1-4; the D gene is possibly TRBD1 (5 bases). V was trimmed by 4 bases and J by 9 bases, leaving 12 bases between them. The CDR3 is 13 amino acids. Germline lookup yields CDR1 SEHNR and CDR2 FQNEAQ (reference sequence). The CDR3 sequence: CASSWGLDQKLFF. CDR3 DNA: TGTGCCAGCAGCTGGGGCCTTGATCAAAAACTGTTTTTT.

This clone was detected only a few times. This sequence joins TRBV2 and TRBJ2-5, with D possibly TRBD1 on 6 matching bases. Between the trimmed V and J ends, which lost 5 bases and 1 base, there was a span of 11 bases. Germline CDR1 is SNHLY and CDR2 is FYNNEI. This CDR3 contains 14 residues. CDR3 DNA sequence: TGTGCCAGCAGTCTACAGGGTTTCCAAGAGACCCAGTACTTC. It is translated as CASSLQGFQETQYF. Together with reference TRBV2 and TRBJ2-5, the CDR3 gives the full variable domain: EPEVTQTPSHQVTQMGQEVILRCVPISNHLYFYWYRQILGQKVEFLVSFYNNEISEKSEIFDDQFSVERPDGSNFTLKIRSTKLEDSAMYFCASSLQGFQETQYFGPGTRLLVL.

The chain uses TRBV11-3 and TRBJ1-1; D is ambiguous. The germline V and J ends were trimmed by 8 bases and 1 base, with 11 bases remaining between them. The CDR3 extends over 13 amino acids. Germline values: CDR1 SGHNT, CDR2 YENEEA. The CDR3 bases are TGTGCCAGCTCAGTGGAAGGGAACACTGAAGCTTTCTTT. It yields the protein CASSVEGNTEAFF.

This chain links TRBV18 with TRBJ1-1; the D is unclear. V gave up 0 bases and J gave up 6 bases, with 14 bases separating them. Per germline, CDR1 KGHSH and CDR2 LQKENI. The CDR3 spans 15 residues. The CDR3 DNA reads as TGTGCCAGCTCACCACCTGCCGGTGGGAAGCCTGAAGCTTTCTTT. This sequence encodes CASSPPAGGKPEAFF. The full variable domain, rest sourced from reference TRBV18 and TRBJ1-1, is NAGVMQNPRHLVRRRGQEARLRCSPMKGHSHVYWYRQLPEEGLKFMVYLQKENIIDESGMPKERFSAEFPKEGPSILRIQQVVRGDSAAYFCASSPPAGGKPEAFFGQGTRLTVV.

V and J are TRBV27 and TRBJ2-7; D might be TRBD1 or TRBD2, each matching 5 bases. V was trimmed by 5 bases and J by 3 bases, leaving 11 bases between them. Per the germline V gene, CDR1 is MNHEY and CDR2 is SMNVEV (reference sequence). This CDR3 is built from 13 residues. The DNA for the CDR3 is TGTGCCAGCAGTACCAGGGACGGCTACGAGCAGTACTTC. This sequence encodes CASSTRDGYEQYF.

The gene calls are TRBV10-3 and TRBJ2-1; D is perhaps TRBD1 (5 bases). This CDR3 is built from 17 residues. Germline V gives CDR1 ENHRY, CDR2 SYGVKD. V was clipped by 2 bases and J by 5 bases, with 19 bases between them. CDR3 sequence reads: CAISERRRYVDNNEQFF. In DNA, the CDR3 is TGTGCCATCAGTGAGCGGCGGAGATACGTGGACAACAATGAGCAGTTCTTC.

The chain is built from TRBV5-4 and TRBJ2-5, with D unresolved. Germline V gene lookup returns CDR1 SGHNT and CDR2 YYREEE (reference sequence). The CDR3 consists of 16 residues. Trimming removed 2 bases from V and 4 bases from J, with 18 bases in between. CDR3 in amino acids: CASSLSFRRPGETQYF. The CDR3 DNA is TGTGCCAGCAGCTTATCTTTTCGACGCCCAGGAGAGACCCAGTACTTC.

The rearrangement links TRBV2 to TRBJ2-2, with 8 bases lining up with TRBD1. J lost 0 bases, V lost 8 bases, and 5 bases had no gene match. This CDR3 spans 15 amino acids. Looked up from germline, CDR1 is SNHLY and CDR2 is FYNNEI. In DNA, the CDR3 is TGTGCCAGCGGACGGGACAGGACGAACACCGGGGAGCTGTTTTTT. It encodes CASGRDRTNTGELFF.

The chain links TRBV7-8 to TRBJ2-1; possibly TRBD2 for D (6 bases). This CDR3 is 17 amino acids long. Looked up from germline, CDR1 is SGHVS and CDR2 is FQNEAQ. V lost 6 bases and J 1 base, leaving 19 bases between the germline ends. The CDR3 spells CASRNGDWGESYNEQFF. The DNA of the CDR3 is TGTGCCAGCAGGAACGGGGATTGGGGGGAGTCCTACAATGAGCAGTTCTTC.

V and J are TRBV29-1 and TRBJ1-2; 7 bases match TRBD1. This CDR3 contains 14 residues. V shed 6 bases, J shed 4 bases, and the junction held 11 bases outside the gene matches. Looked up from germline, CDR1 is SQVTM and CDR2 is ANQGSEA. The CDR3 spells CSVGRDSNAYGYTF. The CDR3 DNA sequence: TGCAGCGTCGGGCGGGACAGCAATGCCTATGGCTACACCTTC.

This chain links TRBV6-6 with TRBJ1-2; 9 positions match TRBD1. In germline, CDR1 is MNHNY, CDR2 SVGAGI (reference sequence). The CDR3 runs 15 residues. Germline trimming cut 6 bases from V and 0 bases from J; bases unmatched to any gene: 5. The chain's CDR3 is CASSAGTGSNYGYTF. The CDR3 DNA reads TGTGCCAGCAGCGCAGGGACAGGGTCTAACTATGGCTACACCTTC.

This chain links TRBV5-8 with TRBJ2-7; the D is unclear. The CDR3 is 15 amino acids. Trimming took 4 bases from V and 0 from J, leaving 14 bases between them. CDR1 and CDR2 from the germline V gene are SGHTS and YDEGEE. CDR3: CASSRTLTDSYEQYV. The CDR3 nucleotides are TGTGCCAGCAGCCGCACCCTCACAGACTCCTACGAGCAGTACGTC.

The V gene is TRBV5-5, the J gene TRBJ2-1; the match to TRBD2 covers 9 bases. The germline gives CDR1 SGHKS, CDR2 YYEKEE (reference sequence). Trimming removed 2 bases from V and 3 bases from J; junction bases left unmatched: 3. CDR3 length equals 15 residues. The CDR3 region has the DNA TGTGCCAGCAGCTTTGCAGCGGGGGGCTACAATGAGCAGTTCTTC. It codes for CASSFAAGGYNEQFF.

This clone has only one observation. J is TRBJ2-1 and V is TRBV29-1, with 9 positions matching TRBD2. V lost 8 bases, J lost 6 bases, and 8 bases stayed unmatched. CDR1 and CDR2 from the germline V gene are SQVTM and ANQGSEA. CDR3 length: 13 amino acids. The CDR3 DNA sequence: TGCAGCTCTAGGGCGGGGGGGAGCAATGAGCAGTTCTTC. Translation: CSSRAGGSNEQFF.

This chain joins TRBV24-1 and TRBJ2-5, with 9 bases identical to TRBD1. V trimming: 4 bases; J trimming: 5 bases; junction bases outside the gene matches: 7. CDR1 is KGHDR, CDR2 SFDVKD, per germline. This CDR3 spans 15 amino acids. CDR3 amino acids: CATSEAGTGLETQYF. CDR3 nucleotide sequence: TGTGCCACCAGTGAGGCCGGGACAGGGCTGGAGACCCAGTACTTC.

The rearrangement links TRBV5-6 to TRBJ2-3; 11 bases are a match to TRBD1. The ends lost 4 bases at V and 2 bases at J; junction bases unmatched: 15. The CDR3 is 19 residues long. Germline values: CDR1 SGHDT, CDR2 YYEEEE. This CDR3 is CASSLRTGGFYRLTDTQYF. For the CDR3, the DNA is TGTGCCAGCAGCCTAAGGACAGGGGGCTTTTATAGGCTCACAGATACGCAGTATTTT.

The rearrangement links TRBV12-3 or TRBV12-4 to TRBJ2-5; no firm D call. The length of the CDR3 is 13 residues. V was clipped by 3 bases and J by 5 bases, with 10 bases between them. The CDR3 loop is CASSFTQVETQYF. CDR3 nucleotides: TGTGCCAGCAGTTTCACCCAGGTGGAGACCCAGTACTTC.